This TCR beta chain originates from a study of blood T cell repertoires in COVID-19. About the study: T cells, B-cell-depleted T cells, or PBMCs provided the cDNA or gDNA that served as material.

Study processing details: Nucleated cell number was recorded as an estimate derived from reference gene primer amplification. Method: immunoSEQ multiplex PCR; TCRdb's copy keeps in-frame clones and lacks some. Clone size and V and J calls were adopted from that table, with D and trimming inferred from the DNA. The sample holds 100,000 to 150,000 clones; about four fifths are singletons and the top ten take roughly 9.7%. This TCR derives from a man aged 40-49 years with active or convalescent COVID-19. The sample was peripheral blood.

CDR3 sequence reads: CASSLGQVYNSPLHF. The CDR3 bases are TGTGCCAGCAGTTTGGGACAGGTCTATAATTCACCCCTCCACTTT. The rearrangement links TRBV6-5 to TRBJ1-6; 8 positions agree with TRBD1. Germline V gene sequence: CDR1 MNHEY, CDR2 SVGAGI. The trim removed 4 bases at V and 3 bases at J, leaving 2 bases unmatched. This CDR3 contains 15 residues.